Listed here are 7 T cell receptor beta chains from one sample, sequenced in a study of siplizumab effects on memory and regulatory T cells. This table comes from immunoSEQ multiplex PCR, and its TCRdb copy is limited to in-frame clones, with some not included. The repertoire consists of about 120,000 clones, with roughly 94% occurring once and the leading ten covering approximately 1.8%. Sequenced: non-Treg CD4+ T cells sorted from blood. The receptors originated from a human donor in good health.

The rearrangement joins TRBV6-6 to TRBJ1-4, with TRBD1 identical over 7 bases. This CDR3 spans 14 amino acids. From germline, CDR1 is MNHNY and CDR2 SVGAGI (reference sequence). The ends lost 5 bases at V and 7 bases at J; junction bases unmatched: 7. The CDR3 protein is CASSTTGSGEKLFF. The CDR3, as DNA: TGTGCCAGCAGTACGACAGGGAGTGGTGAAAAACTGTTTTTT.

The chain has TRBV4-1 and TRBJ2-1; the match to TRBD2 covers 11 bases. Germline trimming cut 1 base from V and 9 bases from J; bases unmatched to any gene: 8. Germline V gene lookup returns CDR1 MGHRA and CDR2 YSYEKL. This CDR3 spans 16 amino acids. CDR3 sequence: CASSQVTSGSRIEQFF. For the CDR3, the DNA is TGCGCCAGCAGCCAAGTTACTAGCGGGAGTAGGATTGAGCAGTTCTTC.

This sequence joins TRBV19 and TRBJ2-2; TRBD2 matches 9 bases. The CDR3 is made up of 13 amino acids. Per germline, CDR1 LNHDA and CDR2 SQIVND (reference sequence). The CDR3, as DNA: TGTGGCGCTAGCGGGGAGAACACCGGGGAGCTGTTTTTT. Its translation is CGASGENTGELFF.

This CDR3 reads CAWSEGLKGQPQHF. The CDR3 nucleotides are TGTGCCTGGAGTGAGGGGTTAAAGGGTCAGCCCCAGCATTTT. The chain couples TRBV30 to TRBJ1-5, with D possibly being TRBD1 (5 bases). Trimming took off 1 base at V and 6 bases at J, with 13 bases between the two ends. CDR3 length: 14 amino acids. Germline V gives CDR1 GTSNPN, CDR2 SVGIG (reference sequence).

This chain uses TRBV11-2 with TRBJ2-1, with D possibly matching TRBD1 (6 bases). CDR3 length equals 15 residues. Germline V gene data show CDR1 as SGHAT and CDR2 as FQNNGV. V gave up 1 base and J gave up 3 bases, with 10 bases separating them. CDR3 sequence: CASSLGDTLYNEQFF. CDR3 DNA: TGTGCCAGCAGCTTAGGGGACACCCTCTACAATGAGCAGTTCTTC. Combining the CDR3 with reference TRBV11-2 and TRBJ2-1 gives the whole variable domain EAGVAQSPRYKIIEKRQSVAFWCNPISGHATLYWYQQILGQGPKLLIQFQNNGVVDDSQLPKDRFSAERLKGVDSTLKIQPAKLEDSAVYLCASSLGDTLYNEQFFGPGTRLTVL.

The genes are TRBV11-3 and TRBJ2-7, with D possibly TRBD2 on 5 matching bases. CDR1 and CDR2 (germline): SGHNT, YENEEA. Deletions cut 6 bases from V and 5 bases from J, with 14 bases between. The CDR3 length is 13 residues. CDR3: CASSTLSEDEQYF. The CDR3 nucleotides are TGTGCCAGCAGTACTCTCTCGGAGGACGAGCAGTACTTC.

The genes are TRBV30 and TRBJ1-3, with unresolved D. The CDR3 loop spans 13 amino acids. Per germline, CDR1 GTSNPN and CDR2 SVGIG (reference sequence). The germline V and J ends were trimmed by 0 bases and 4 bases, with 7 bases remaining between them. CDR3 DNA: TGTGCCTGGAGTGTATGGGGAGGAAACACCATATATTTT. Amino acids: CAWSVWGGNTIYF.